This record covers a single T cell receptor (beta chain). The antigen is unknown. The data were taken from a study of shared clonotypes between healthy human individuals. Study results and caveats: Despite large depth, sorted-subset datasets appeared incompletely sequenced.

Participating donors were healthy, HIV-negative adults free of recent acute infections or vaccinations. Assay: immunoSEQ multiplex PCR; the TCRdb copy retains only in-frame clones and omits some. The sample has some 1 million clones; roughly 70% are singletons. The clonotype comes from a man aged 18 to 35 in good health. The specimen was memory CD4+ T cells sorted from blood. Subset indicated: CD45RA-negative fraction.

The CDR3 DNA follows: TGTGCCAGCAGCCAGGACGGGGGATCCTCCTACAATGAGCAGTTCTTC. Translated: CASSQDGGSSYNEQFF. The chain employs TRBV7-9 and TRBJ2-1; a possible D gene is TRBD2 (6 bases). With 5 bases removed from V and 0 bases from J, the gap between germline ends came to 14 bases. The CDR3 loop spans 16 amino acids. Germline V lookup: CDR1 SEHNR, CDR2 FQNEAQ (reference sequence).